Reported below is one T cell receptor beta chain. Cycle 7 day 1, cycle 4 day 1, and baseline were the timepoints at which blood was sampled. This specimen comes from a study of OX40 agonist ivuxolimab in advanced cancers. Study as a whole: Partial responses were achieved by three patients, of whom one had hepatocellular carcinoma and two had cutaneous melanoma.

The V gene lost 5 bases and the J gene lost 1 base, with 24 bases spanning the gap. This CDR3 has 19 amino acids. CDR1 SNHLY and CDR2 FYNNEI come from the germline V gene. Sequencing used immunoSEQ multiplex PCR; TCRdb keeps in-frame clones, though not all of them. The sample yields about 68,000 clones, about 90% seen once. The source is an adult with an advanced solid tumor such as melanoma, head and neck, liver or kidney cancer. This rearrangement joins TRBV2 to TRBJ2-4; D tentatively reads TRBD1 or TRBD2 (5 bases each). Sequences were derived from CD4+ or CD8+ T cells sorted from blood, sampled in a trial of the OX40 agonist ivuxolimab. In DNA form, the CDR3 reads TGTGCCAGCAGTCCTCTCGCCGGCGTGGGACCGACTGCCAAAAACATTCAGTACTTC. It yields the protein CASSPLAGVGPTAKNIQYF.